This paragraph reports one TCR beta chain. Its target is not known. This CDR3 is built from 13 residues. Germline loops: CDR1 MDHEN, CDR2 SYDVKM. This specimen belongs to a study of monozygotic twins with inflammatory bowel disease. Blood (approximately 2.5 ml) was collected from every donor individually. TCRdb processed the 5' RACE reads again and assigns one entry to each CDR3 protein, with no DNA. The sample's table shows some 160,000 distinct CDR3 sequences. Study-level results: Evidence failed to back one strong IBD-linked signal or clonotype.

The chain couples TRBV28 to TRBJ2-1. This clonotype was obtained from a human donor with ulcerative colitis or Crohn's disease, or a healthy co-twin of an affected twin (not recorded which). The sequenced sample consisted of blood. CDR3: CASSFSLYNEQFF.